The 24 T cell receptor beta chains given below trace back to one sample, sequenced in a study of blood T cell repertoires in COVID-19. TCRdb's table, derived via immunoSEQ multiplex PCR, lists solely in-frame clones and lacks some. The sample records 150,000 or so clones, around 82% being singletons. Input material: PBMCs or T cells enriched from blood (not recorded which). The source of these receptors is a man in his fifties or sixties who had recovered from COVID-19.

CDR3 DNA sequence: TGTGCCAGCTCACTTATTGGAGACAGATCTGGGGCCAACGTCCTGACTTTC. It translates to CASSLIGDRSGANVLTF. This chain links TRBV18 with TRBJ2-6, with D perhaps TRBD1 (5 bases). CDR3 length: 17 residues. Germline V CDR1 and CDR2: KGHSH, LQKENI. The V gene lost 4 bases and the J gene lost 1 base, with 14 bases spanning the gap.

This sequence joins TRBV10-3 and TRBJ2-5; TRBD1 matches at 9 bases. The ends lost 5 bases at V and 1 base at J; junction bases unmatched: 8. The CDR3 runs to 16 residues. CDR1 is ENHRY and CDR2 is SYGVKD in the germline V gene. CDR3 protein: CAISSGDRDFQETQYF. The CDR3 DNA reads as TGTGCCATCAGTTCGGGGGACAGGGACTTCCAAGAGACCCAGTACTTC.

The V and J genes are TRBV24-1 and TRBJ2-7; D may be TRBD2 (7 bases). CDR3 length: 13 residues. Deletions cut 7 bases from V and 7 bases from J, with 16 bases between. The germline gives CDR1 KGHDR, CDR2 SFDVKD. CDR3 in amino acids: CATSRRGAREQYF. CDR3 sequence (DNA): TGTGCCACCAGCCGCCGGGGGGCCAGGGAGCAGTACTTC.

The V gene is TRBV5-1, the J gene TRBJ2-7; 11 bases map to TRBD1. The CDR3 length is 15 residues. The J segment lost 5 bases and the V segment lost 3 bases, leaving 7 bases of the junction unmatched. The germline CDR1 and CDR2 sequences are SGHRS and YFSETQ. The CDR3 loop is CASSWGTGGNHEQYF. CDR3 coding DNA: TGCGCCAGCAGCTGGGGGACAGGGGGGAACCACGAGCAGTACTTC.

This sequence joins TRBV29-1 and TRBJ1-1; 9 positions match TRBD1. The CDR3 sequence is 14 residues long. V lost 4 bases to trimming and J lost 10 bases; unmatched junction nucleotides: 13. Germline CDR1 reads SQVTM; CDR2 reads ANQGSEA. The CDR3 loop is CSVGGQGGPLSAFF. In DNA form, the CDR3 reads TGCAGCGTTGGGGGACAGGGTGGGCCCCTATCAGCTTTCTTT.

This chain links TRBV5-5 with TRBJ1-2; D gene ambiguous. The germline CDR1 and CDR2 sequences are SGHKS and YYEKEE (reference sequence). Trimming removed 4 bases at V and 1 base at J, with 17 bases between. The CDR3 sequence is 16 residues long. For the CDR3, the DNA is TGTGCCAGCAGCCTCCGAATAGGACTTTTTAACTATGGCTACACCTTC. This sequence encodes CASSLRIGLFNYGYTF.

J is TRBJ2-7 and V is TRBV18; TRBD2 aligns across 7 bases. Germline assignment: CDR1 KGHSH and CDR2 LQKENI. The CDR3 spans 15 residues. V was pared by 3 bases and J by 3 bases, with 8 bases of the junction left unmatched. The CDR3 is CASSPWRSSGYEQYF. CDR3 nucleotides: TGTGCCAGCTCACCCTGGAGGTCTAGCGGCTACGAGCAGTACTTC.

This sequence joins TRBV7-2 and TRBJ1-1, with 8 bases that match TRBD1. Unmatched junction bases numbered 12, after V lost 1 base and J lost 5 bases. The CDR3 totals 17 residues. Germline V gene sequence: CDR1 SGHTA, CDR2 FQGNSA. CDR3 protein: CASSLDGPGGGGTEAFF. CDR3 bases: TGTGCCAGCAGCTTAGATGGGCCAGGGGGCGGAGGTACTGAAGCTTTCTTT.

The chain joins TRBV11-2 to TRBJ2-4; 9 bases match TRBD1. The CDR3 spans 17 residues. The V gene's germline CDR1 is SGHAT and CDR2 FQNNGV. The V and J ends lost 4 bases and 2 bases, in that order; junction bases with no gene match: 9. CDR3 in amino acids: CASSYWTGVETKNIQYF. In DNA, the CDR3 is TGTGCCAGCAGCTACTGGACAGGGGTGGAAACCAAAAACATTCAGTACTTC.

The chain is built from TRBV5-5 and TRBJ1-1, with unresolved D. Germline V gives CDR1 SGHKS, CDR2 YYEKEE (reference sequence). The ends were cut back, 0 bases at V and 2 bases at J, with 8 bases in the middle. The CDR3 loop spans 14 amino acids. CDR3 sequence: CASSLGQANTEAFF. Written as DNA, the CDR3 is TGTGCCAGCAGCTTGGGTCAGGCCAACACTGAAGCTTTCTTT.

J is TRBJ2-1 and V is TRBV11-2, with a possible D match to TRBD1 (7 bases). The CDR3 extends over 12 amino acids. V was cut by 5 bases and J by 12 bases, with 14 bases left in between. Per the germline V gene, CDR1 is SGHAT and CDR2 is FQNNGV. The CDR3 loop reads CASSPGGYMQFF. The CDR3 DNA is TGTGCCAGCAGCCCAGGGGGGTATATGCAGTTCTTC.

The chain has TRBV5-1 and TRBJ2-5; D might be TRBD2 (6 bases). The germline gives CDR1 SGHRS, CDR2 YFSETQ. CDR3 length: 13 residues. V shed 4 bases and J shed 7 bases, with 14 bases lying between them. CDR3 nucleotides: TGCGCCAGCAGCCCAGTAGGGGACTGGACCCAGTACTTC. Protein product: CASSPVGDWTQYF.

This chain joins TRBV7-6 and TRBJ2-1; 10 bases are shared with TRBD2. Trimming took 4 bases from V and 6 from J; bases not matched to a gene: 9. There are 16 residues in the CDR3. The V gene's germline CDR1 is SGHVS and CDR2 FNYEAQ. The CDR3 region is CASSSTPAGGPNEQFF. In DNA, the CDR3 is TGTGCCAGCAGCTCCACCCCAGCGGGGGGGCCCAATGAGCAGTTCTTC.

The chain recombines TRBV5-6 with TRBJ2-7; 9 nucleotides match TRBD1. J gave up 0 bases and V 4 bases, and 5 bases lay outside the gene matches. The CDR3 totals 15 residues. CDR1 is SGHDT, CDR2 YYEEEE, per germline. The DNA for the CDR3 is TGTGCCAGCAGCCTCCGGGACAGGGCCTCCTACGAGCAGTACTTC. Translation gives CASSLRDRASYEQYF. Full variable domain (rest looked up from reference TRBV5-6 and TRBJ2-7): DAGVTQSPTHLIKTRGQQVTLRCSPKSGHDTVSWYQQALGQGPQFIFQYYEEEERQRGNFPDRFSGHQFPNYSSELNVNALLLGDSALYLCASSLRDRASYEQYFGPGTRLTVT.

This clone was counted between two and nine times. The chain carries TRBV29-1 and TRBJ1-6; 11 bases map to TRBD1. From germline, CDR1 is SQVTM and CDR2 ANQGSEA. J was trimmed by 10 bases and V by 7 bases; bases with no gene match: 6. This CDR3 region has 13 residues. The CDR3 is CSARTGGDSPLHF. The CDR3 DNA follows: TGCAGCGCTCGGACAGGGGGCGACTCACCCCTCCACTTT.

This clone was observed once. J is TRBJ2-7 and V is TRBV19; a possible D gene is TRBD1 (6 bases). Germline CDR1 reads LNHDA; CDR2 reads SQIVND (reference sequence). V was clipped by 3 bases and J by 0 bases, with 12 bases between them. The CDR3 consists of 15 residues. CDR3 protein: CASSISRGPSYEQYF. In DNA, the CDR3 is TGTGCCAGTAGTATCTCCAGGGGACCCTCCTACGAGCAGTACTTC.

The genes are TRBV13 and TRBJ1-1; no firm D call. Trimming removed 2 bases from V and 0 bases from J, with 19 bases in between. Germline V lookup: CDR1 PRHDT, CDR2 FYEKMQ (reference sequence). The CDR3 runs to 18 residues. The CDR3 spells CASSLRLEVWSVNTEAFF. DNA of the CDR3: TGTGCCAGCAGCTTACGGTTGGAGGTCTGGTCGGTGAACACTGAAGCTTTCTTT. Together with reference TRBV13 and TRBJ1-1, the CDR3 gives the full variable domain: AAGVIQSPRHLIKEKRETATLKCYPIPRHDTVYWYQQGPGQDPQFLISFYEKMQSDKGSIPDRFSAQQFSDYHSELNMSSLELGDSALYFCASSLRLEVWSVNTEAFFGQGTRLTVV.

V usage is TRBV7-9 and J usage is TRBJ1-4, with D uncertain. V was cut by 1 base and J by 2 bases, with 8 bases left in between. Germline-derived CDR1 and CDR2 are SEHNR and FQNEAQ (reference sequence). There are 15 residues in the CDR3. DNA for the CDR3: TGTGCCAGCAGCTTAGTACAGTCGACTAATGAAAAACTGTTTTTT. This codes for CASSLVQSTNEKLFF.

For the CDR3, the DNA is TGTGCCAGCAGTCAGGACAGGGGATCCGAGCAGTACTTC. Its protein product is CASSQDRGSEQYF. The V and J genes are TRBV2 and TRBJ2-7; 9 bases are a match to TRBD1. Germline CDR1 and CDR2: SNHLY and FYNNEI. The CDR3 contains 13 residues. Unmatched junction bases numbered 5, after V lost 5 bases and J lost 6 bases. The complete variable domain, with remaining parts taken from reference TRBV2 and TRBJ2-7, reads EPEVTQTPSHQVTQMGQEVILRCVPISNHLYFYWYRQILGQKVEFLVSFYNNEISEKSEIFDDQFSVERPDGSNFTLKIRSTKLEDSAMYFCASSQDRGSEQYFGPGTRLTVT.

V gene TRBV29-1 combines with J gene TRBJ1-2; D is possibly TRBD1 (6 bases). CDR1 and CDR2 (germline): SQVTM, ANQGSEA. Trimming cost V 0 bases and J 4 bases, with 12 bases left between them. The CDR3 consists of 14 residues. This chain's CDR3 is CSVEDADRFYGYTF. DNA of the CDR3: TGCAGCGTTGAAGACGCAGACAGGTTCTATGGCTACACCTTC.

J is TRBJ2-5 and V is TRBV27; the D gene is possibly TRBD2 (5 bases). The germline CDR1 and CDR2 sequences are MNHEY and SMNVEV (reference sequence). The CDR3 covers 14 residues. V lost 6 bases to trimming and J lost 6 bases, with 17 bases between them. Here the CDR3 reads CASRKPGRDQTQYF. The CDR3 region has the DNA TGTGCCAGCAGAAAACCGGGAAGGGATCAGACCCAGTACTTC.

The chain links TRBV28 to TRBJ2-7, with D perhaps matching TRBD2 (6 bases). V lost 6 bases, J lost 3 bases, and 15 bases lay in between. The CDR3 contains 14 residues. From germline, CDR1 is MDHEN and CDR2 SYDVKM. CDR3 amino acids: CASSRPGGVYEQYF. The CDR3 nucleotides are TGTGCCAGCAGCCGCCCCGGAGGGGTCTACGAGCAGTACTTC.

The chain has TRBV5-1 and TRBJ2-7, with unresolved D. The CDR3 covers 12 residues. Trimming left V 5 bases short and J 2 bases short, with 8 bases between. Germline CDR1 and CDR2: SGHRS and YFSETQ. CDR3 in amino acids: CASSGRTYEQYF. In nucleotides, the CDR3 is TGCGCCAGCAGTGGCAGAACCTACGAGCAGTACTTC.

The CDR3 DNA follows: TGTGCCAGCAGACGGAGTTACAATCAGCCCCAGCATTTT. Its protein product is CASRRSYNQPQHF. The chain combines TRBV6-5 with TRBJ1-5, with unresolved D. This CDR3 has 13 residues. Germline V gene lookup returns CDR1 MNHEY and CDR2 SVGAGI. V shed 6 bases and J shed 3 bases, with 9 bases lying between them.